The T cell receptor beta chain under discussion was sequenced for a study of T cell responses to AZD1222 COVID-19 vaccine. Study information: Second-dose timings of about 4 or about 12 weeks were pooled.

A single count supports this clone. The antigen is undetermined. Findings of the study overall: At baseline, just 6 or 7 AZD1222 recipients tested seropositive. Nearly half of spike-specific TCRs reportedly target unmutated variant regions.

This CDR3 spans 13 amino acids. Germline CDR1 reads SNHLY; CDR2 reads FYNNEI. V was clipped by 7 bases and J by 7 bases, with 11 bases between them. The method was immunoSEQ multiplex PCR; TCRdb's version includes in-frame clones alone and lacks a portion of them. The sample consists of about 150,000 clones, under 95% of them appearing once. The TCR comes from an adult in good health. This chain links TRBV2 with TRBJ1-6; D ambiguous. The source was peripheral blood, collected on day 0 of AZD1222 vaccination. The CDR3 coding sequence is TGTGCCAGCAAAAAGTCCGAGAATTCACCCCTCCACTTT. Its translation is CASKKSENSPLHF.